This entry lists 20 T cell receptor beta chains sequenced from one sample in a study of CXCR3-negative and CXCR3-positive naive CD8 T cells. These receptors' targets are unknown. The authors prepared UMI-labeled TRB cDNA libraries by 5' RACE. TCRdb re-called the 5' RACE reads and catalogs CDR3 proteins one per entry, DNA excluded. Its table records 84,000 or so distinct CDR3 sequences. The study's findings and limits: CXCR3-positive naive cells had TRB CDR3s that were more hydrophobic than CXCR3-negative naive cells had.

Material for sequencing was naive CXCR3+ CD8+ T cells from blood. The subset denotes: CD45RO-CCR7+CD27+CD95- naive CD8+ T cells expressing CXCR3 (TNR3+). Receptor source: a human donor in good health. Some clones in this sample may be carry-over from other donors' samples.

The rearrangement uses TRBV11-1 and TRBJ1-1. The CDR3 runs 16 residues. Germline loops: CDR1 SGHAT, CDR2 FQDESV (reference sequence). This CDR3 is CASSLNSYGMNTEAFF.

This chain connects TRBV6-6 to TRBJ2-1; lacking DNA, the TRBD2 call made by TCRdb goes unchecked. Germline V gene sequence: CDR1 MNHNY, CDR2 SVGAGI (reference sequence). The CDR3 sequence is 13 residues long. The CDR3 sequence: CASSSRLANEQFF.

The CDR3 reads CASSFFGGISEKLFF. The chain is built from TRBV7-8 and TRBJ1-4; TCRdb's D gene call, TRBD1, goes unchecked for lack of DNA. The CDR3 sequence is 15 residues long. Germline CDR1 is SGHVS and CDR2 is FQNEAQ.

Here the CDR3 reads CASSQDSGAGVSTDTQYF. This rearrangement joins TRBV14 to TRBJ2-3; TCRdb calls TRBD2, which cannot be checked without DNA. There are 18 residues in the CDR3. The V gene's germline CDR1 is SGHDN and CDR2 FVKESK.

The J gene is TRBJ1-1, the V gene TRBV27. The CDR3 is 13 residues long. Germline assignment: CDR1 MNHEY and CDR2 SMNVEV (reference sequence). The CDR3 reads CASSYGVSTEAFF.

V and J are TRBV7-6 and TRBJ2-1; the TRBD2 assignment by TCRdb is unverifiable without DNA. The CDR3 contains 14 residues. CDR1 and CDR2 (germline): SGHVS, FNYEAQ. CDR3 sequence: CASSPRAAIDEQFF.

This chain connects TRBV6-5 to TRBJ2-5; TCRdb reports TRBD2, a call that lacks DNA to check it against. The CDR3 is 15 residues long. CDR1 is MNHEY and CDR2 is SVGAGI in the germline V gene. The CDR3 reads CASSYDREGRETQYF.

This chain joins TRBV3-1 and TRBJ2-1. The CDR3 covers 17 residues. CDR1 LGHDT and CDR2 YNNKEL come from the germline V gene (reference sequence). CDR3: CASSQGQLTSSYNEQFF.

This sequence joins TRBV3-1 and TRBJ2-5; lacking DNA, the TRBD2 call made by TCRdb goes unchecked. Germline loops: CDR1 LGHDT, CDR2 YNNKEL (reference sequence). CDR3 size: 17 residues. CDR3 amino acids: CASSQGEERGYQETQYF.

The genes are TRBV21-1 and TRBJ2-2; the D call from TCRdb, TRBD1, cannot be confirmed without DNA. TRBV21-1 is a pseudogene segment. The CDR3 has 14 amino acids. The CDR3 sequence is CASRGQGAPGELFF.

The chain carries TRBV29-1 and TRBJ2-3; as DNA is missing, the TRBD1 call by TCRdb cannot be tested. The CDR3 runs to 15 residues. The germline V gene has CDR1 SQVTM and CDR2 ANQGSEA. The CDR3 spells CSVTGWGAGTDTQYF.

The chain combines TRBV12-2 with TRBJ2-1; TCRdb reports TRBD2, a call that lacks DNA to check it against. TRBV12-2 is designated a pseudogene. CDR3 length: 17 residues. The CDR3 region is CASRLGTIGGAYNEQFF.

The chain couples TRBV7-2 to TRBJ2-7; the TRBD1 assignment by TCRdb is unverifiable without DNA. CDR3 length: 15 residues. Looked up from germline, CDR1 is SGHTA and CDR2 is FQGNSA. CDR3 amino acids: CASSLWVGNQDEQYF.

The V call is TRBV12-3 or TRBV12-4, the J call TRBJ2-1. This CDR3 contains 15 residues. The CDR3 region is CASSLETSAYNEQFF.

V and J are TRBV7-9 and TRBJ2-7; the D call from TCRdb, TRBD2, cannot be confirmed without DNA. Germline assignment: CDR1 SEHNR and CDR2 FQNEAQ (reference sequence). This CDR3 is 15 amino acids long. CDR3 amino acids: CASSTTLAVKYEQYF.

The V and J genes are TRBV5-4 and TRBJ1-6; TCRdb lists TRBD1, though no DNA is available to test this call. Germline CDR1 reads SGHNT; CDR2 reads YYREEE (reference sequence). The CDR3 covers 16 residues. CDR3 loop: CASSSGGQIVSSPLHF.

The chain has TRBV28 and TRBJ2-7. Germline loops: CDR1 MDHEN, CDR2 SYDVKM. The CDR3 is 15 amino acids. The CDR3: CASSLPVGYSYEQYF.

V gene TRBV6-6 combines with J gene TRBJ2-5; TCRdb gives TRBD2 as the D gene, but with no DNA this cannot be confirmed. This CDR3 is 17 amino acids long. Germline V gives CDR1 MNHNY, CDR2 SVGAGI (reference sequence). CDR3 amino acids: CASSYSTRVGGPETQYF.

V usage is TRBV28 and J usage is TRBJ2-6. The CDR3 is 15 amino acids. CDR1 is MDHEN, CDR2 SYDVKM, per germline. The CDR3 spells CAISPATSGANVLTF.

The gene calls are TRBV5-4 and TRBJ2-1; TCRdb outputs TRBD1, but without DNA this stays unchecked. There are 12 residues in the CDR3. The V gene's germline CDR1 is SGHNT and CDR2 YYREEE (reference sequence). The CDR3 reads CASNSRGTEQFF.